This is a list of T cell receptor beta chains from one sample in a study of T cell responses to AZD1222 COVID-19 vaccine. TCRdb keeps only in-frame clones here, not all; method: immunoSEQ multiplex PCR. The sample holds about 170,000 clones; roughly 87% are singletons and the top ten take less than 1.3%. The sample here was peripheral blood, taken 28 days after the second AZD1222 dose. The receptors were gathered from an adult who received the AZD1222 COVID-19 vaccine. The CDR3 runs from the conserved cysteine through the conserved F or W. D genes are given only for firm matches. A clone size is listed for some rows: how often the clone was seen (once, few, many), or a class if it is expanded.

>TRBV10-3|TRBJ1-5|-|-|13
CAISRDQNQPQHF
TGTGCCATCAGTCGGGACCAGAATCAGCCCCAGCATTTT
>TRBV6-5|TRBJ2-7|once|-|14
CASSYGRTDYEQYF
TGTGCCAGCAGTTATGGACGGACAGACTACGAGCAGTACTTC
>TRBV5-1|TRBJ2-1|-|TRBD1|18
CASSFSTLGTGSYNEQFF
TGCGCCAGCAGCTTCTCTACTTTAGGGACAGGGAGCTACAATGAGCAGTTCTTC
>TRBV3-1/TRBV3-2|TRBJ2-7|-|-|12
CASSRQAYEQYF
TGTGCCAGCAGCAGACAGGCCTACGAGCAGTACTTC
>TRBV11-2|TRBJ1-4|-|-|15
CASSSVIASNEKLFF
TGTGCCAGCAGCTCCGTCATAGCATCTAATGAAAAACTGTTTTTT
>TRBV5-5|TRBJ2-3|once|-|16
CASSLEQSTGTDTQYF
TGTGCCAGCAGCTTGGAACAGTCGACAGGCACAGATACGCAGTATTTT
>TRBV27|TRBJ1-4|-|-|14
CASSYGTNPGKLFF
TGTGCCAGCAGTTACGGGACCAACCCCGGAAAACTGTTTTTT
>TRBV18|TRBJ1-5|-|TRBD1|17
CASSPGTGGRSNQPQHF
TGTGCCAGCTCACCAGGGACAGGGGGCAGGAGCAATCAGCCCCAGCATTTT
>TRBV9|TRBJ1-2|-|-|17
CASSVRQELYGGYGYTF
TGTGCCAGCAGCGTAAGACAGGAGTTATACGGTGGCTATGGCTACACCTTC
>TRBV2|TRBJ2-3|once|TRBD1|19
CASTLTRSRQGFGTDTQYF
TGTGCCAGCACCCTGACCCGGTCCCGACAGGGATTCGGCACAGATACGCAGTATTTT
>TRBV18|TRBJ1-6|-|-|18
CASSPTSRAGSYNSPLHF
TGTGCCAGCTCACCCACGAGTAGGGCCGGCTCCTATAATTCACCCCTCCACTTT
>TRBV4-2|TRBJ2-5|few|-|13
CASSSLGEETQYF
TGTGCCAGCAGCTCTCTAGGAGAGGAGACCCAGTACTTC
>TRBV9|TRBJ2-2|few|-|15
CASSVGTVNTGELFF
TGTGCCAGCAGCGTAGGGACAGTCAACACCGGGGAGCTGTTTTTT
>TRBV7-2|TRBJ1-2|-|-|17
CASRDGPRPFRDYGYTF
TGTGCCAGCAGGGATGGGCCGCGACCTTTCCGGGACTATGGCTACACCTTC
>TRBV14|TRBJ2-7|-|TRBD1|15
CASSQDQGTAYEQYF
TGTGCCAGCAGCCAAGATCAAGGGACAGCGTACGAGCAGTACTTC
>TRBV6-2/TRBV6-3|TRBJ2-1|few|TRBD2|15
CASSYASGGANEQFF
TGTGCCAGCAGTTACGCTAGCGGGGGGGCCAATGAGCAGTTCTTC
>TRBV4-2|TRBJ2-1|-|TRBD2|16
CASSQSPVPRGGEQFF
TGTGCCAGCAGCCAATCCCCAGTTCCGCGGGGGGGCGAGCAGTTCTTC
>TRBV4-1|TRBJ1-1|-|-|15
CASSRGTDGNTEAFF
TGCGCCAGCAGCCGTGGGACGGATGGGAACACTGAAGCTTTCTTT
>TRBV7-6|TRBJ1-1|-|-|13
CASSLGGLTEAFF
TGTGCCAGCAGCTTAGGGGGCCTGACTGAAGCTTTCTTT
>TRBV12-3/TRBV12-4|TRBJ2-7|-|-|12
CASSRTGWEQYF
TGTGCCAGCAGTCGAACAGGGTGGGAGCAGTACTTC
>TRBV10-2|TRBJ2-7|-|TRBD2|15
CASRSGSGGTYEQYF
TGCGCCAGCAGGAGTGGTAGCGGGGGAACCTACGAGCAGTACTTC
>TRBV10-3|TRBJ1-6|-|-|12
CAISDTSSPLHF
TGTGCCATCAGTGATACGTCTTCACCCCTCCACTTT
>TRBV11-2|TRBJ2-3|-|TRBD1|13
CASSLQTGGETYF
TGTGCCAGCAGCTTACAAACAGGGGGCGAGACGTATTTT
>TRBV19|TRBJ2-1|-|-|11
CASSILNEQFF
TGTGCCAGTAGTATACTTAATGAGCAGTTCTTC
>TRBV4-1|TRBJ2-7|-|-|13
CASSQDRVHEQYF
TGCGCCAGCAGCCAAGATAGGGTCCACGAGCAGTACTTC